Below, one TCR beta chain is given with its context. Its antigen is unknown. These data originate in a study of T cell responses to AZD1222 COVID-19 vaccine. Study-wide points: Donors were mostly white British, more females; clonal diversity possibly underestimated. Reportedly, nearly half the spike-specific TCRs target unmutated variant regions. Sampling captured repertoires only after the peak T cell response.

Assay used: immunoSEQ multiplex PCR; TCRdb lists only in-frame clones, some missing. The profile shows about 60,000 clones, 85% of them singletons. The TCR comes from an adult in good health. The material was peripheral blood, obtained on day 0 of AZD1222 vaccination.

For the CDR3, the DNA is TGTGCCAGCATGAAGGGTGGAGTACTAGAGACCCAGTACTTC. Its protein is CASMKGGVLETQYF. The gene calls are TRBV2 and TRBJ2-5; D call uncertain. The germline CDR1 and CDR2 sequences are SNHLY and FYNNEI. Trimming cost V 7 bases and J 4 bases, with 16 bases left between them. The CDR3 runs to 14 residues.